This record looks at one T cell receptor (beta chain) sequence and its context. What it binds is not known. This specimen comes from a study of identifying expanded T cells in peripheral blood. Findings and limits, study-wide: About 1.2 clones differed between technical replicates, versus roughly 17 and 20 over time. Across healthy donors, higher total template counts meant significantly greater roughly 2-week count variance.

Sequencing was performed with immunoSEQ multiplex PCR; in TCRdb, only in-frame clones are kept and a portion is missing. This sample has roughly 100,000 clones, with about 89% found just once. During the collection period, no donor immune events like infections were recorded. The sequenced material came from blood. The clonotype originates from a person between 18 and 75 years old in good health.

In DNA, the CDR3 is TGTGCCAGCAGCTTAGGCTGGGGACTAGCTGTGGAGACCCAGTACTTC. Residues: CASSLGWGLAVETQYF. The chain joins TRBV7-8 to TRBJ2-5, with 9 nucleotides matching TRBD2. Germline loops: CDR1 SGHVS, CDR2 FQNEAQ. The V gene end was trimmed by 1 base and the J gene end by 5 bases; junction bases not matched to a gene: 8. This CDR3 region has 16 residues.